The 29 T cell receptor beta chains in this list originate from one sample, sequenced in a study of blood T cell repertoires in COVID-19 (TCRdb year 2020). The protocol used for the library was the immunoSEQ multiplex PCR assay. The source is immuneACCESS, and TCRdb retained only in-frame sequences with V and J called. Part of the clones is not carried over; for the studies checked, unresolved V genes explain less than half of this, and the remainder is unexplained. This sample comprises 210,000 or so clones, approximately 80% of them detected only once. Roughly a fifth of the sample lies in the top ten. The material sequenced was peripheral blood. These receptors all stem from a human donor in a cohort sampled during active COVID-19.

CDR3 sequence (DNA): TGTGCCAGCAGTTCCCCCTCTAGCGCCAGCACAGATACGCAGTATTTT. Its protein is CASSSPSSASTDTQYF. The chain uses TRBV27 and TRBJ2-3; maybe TRBD2 (6 bases). V dropped 4 bases and J dropped 0 bases, with 14 bases sitting between them. The CDR3 consists of 16 residues. Looked up from germline, CDR1 is MNHEY and CDR2 is SMNVEV (reference sequence).

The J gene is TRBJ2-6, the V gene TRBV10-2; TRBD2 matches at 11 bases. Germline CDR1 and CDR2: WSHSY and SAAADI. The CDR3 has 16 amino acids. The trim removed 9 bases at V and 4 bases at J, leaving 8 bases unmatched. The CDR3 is CASRTSGRLGANVLTF. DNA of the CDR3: TGCGCCAGTCGGACTAGCGGGCGACTCGGGGCCAACGTCCTGACTTTC.

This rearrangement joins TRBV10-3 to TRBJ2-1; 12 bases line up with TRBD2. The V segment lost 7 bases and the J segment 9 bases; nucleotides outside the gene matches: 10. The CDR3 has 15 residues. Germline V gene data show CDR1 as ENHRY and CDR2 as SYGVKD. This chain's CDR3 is CAINEGLAGTGEQFF. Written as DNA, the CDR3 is TGTGCCATCAACGAAGGACTAGCGGGAACGGGTGAGCAGTTCTTC.

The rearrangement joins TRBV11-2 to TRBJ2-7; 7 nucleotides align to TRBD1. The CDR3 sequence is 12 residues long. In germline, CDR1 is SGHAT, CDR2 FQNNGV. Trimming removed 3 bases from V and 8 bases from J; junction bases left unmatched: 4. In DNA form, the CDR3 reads TGTGCCAGCAGCTTCGGGGACAGCCAGCAGTACGTC. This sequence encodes CASSFGDSQQYV.

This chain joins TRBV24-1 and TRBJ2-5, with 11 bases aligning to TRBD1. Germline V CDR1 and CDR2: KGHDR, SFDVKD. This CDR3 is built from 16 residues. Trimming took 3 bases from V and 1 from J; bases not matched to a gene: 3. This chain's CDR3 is CATSDTGTGGQETQYF. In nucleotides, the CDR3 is TGTGCCACCAGTGATACCGGGACAGGGGGCCAAGAGACCCAGTACTTC.

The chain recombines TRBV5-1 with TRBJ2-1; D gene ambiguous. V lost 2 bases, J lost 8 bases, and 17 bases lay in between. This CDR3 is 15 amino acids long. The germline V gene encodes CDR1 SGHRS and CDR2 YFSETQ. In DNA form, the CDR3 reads TGCGCCAGCAGCTTAGCGAGCCAGTCATGGGATGAGCAGTTCTTC. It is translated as CASSLASQSWDEQFF.

CDR3 nucleotides: TGCAGCGTTGTGCCGCGGGAAACTGAAGCTTTCTTT. It specifies CSVVPRETEAFF. The genes are TRBV29-1 and TRBJ1-1; D unresolved. Per germline, CDR1 SQVTM and CDR2 ANQGSEA. Trimming took off 4 bases at V and 5 bases at J, with 11 bases between the two ends. The CDR3 totals 12 residues.

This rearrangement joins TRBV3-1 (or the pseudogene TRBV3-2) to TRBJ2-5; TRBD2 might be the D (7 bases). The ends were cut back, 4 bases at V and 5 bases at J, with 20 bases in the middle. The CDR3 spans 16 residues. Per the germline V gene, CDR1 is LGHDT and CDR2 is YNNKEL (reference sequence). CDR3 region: CASSPFAGARAETQYF. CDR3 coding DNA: TGTGCCAGCAGCCCCTTCGCGGGGGCGCGGGCGGAGACCCAGTACTTC.

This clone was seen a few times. This CDR3 reads CASSLALAAPEAFF. The CDR3 DNA is TGCGCCAGCAGCTTGGCTCTAGCGGCACCAGAAGCTTTCTTT. The V gene is TRBV5-1, the J gene TRBJ1-1; D uncertain. The length of the CDR3 is 14 residues. The V gene's germline CDR1 is SGHRS and CDR2 YFSETQ. Trimming left V 0 bases short and J 8 bases short, with 14 bases between. Drawing the rest from reference TRBV5-1 and TRBJ1-1, the complete variable domain is KAGVTQTPRYLIKTRGQQVTLSCSPISGHRSVSWYQQTPGQGLQFLFEYFSETQRNKGNFPGRFSGRQFSNSRSEMNVSTLELGDSALYLCASSLALAAPEAFFGQGTRLTVV.

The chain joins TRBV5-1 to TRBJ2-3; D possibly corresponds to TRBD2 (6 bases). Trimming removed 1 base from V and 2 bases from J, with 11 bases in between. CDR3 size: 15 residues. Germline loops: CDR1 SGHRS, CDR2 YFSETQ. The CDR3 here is CASSLHSGTTDTQYF. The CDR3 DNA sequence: TGCGCCAGCAGCTTGCATAGCGGAACCACAGATACGCAGTATTTT. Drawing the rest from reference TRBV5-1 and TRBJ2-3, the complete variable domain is KAGVTQTPRYLIKTRGQQVTLSCSPISGHRSVSWYQQTPGQGLQFLFEYFSETQRNKGNFPGRFSGRQFSNSRSEMNVSTLELGDSALYLCASSLHSGTTDTQYFGPGTRLTVL.

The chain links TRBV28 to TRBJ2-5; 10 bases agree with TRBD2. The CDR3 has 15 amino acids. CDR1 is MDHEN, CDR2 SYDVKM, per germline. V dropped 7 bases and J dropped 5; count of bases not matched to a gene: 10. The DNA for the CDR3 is TGTGCCAGCACGGGAGCTAGCGGGAGTAGGGAGACCCAGTACTTC. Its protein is CASTGASGSRETQYF.

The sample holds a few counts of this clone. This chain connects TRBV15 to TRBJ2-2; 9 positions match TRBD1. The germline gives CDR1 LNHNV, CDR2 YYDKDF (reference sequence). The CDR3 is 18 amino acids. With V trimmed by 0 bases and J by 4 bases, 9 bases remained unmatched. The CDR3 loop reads CATSRDLGGTGSTGELFF. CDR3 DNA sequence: TGTGCCACCAGCAGAGATCTAGGCGGGACAGGGTCCACCGGGGAGCTGTTTTTT. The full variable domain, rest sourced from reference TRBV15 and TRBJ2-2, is DAMVIQNPRYQVTQFGKPVTLSCSQTLNHNVMYWYQQKSSQAPKLLFHYYDKDFNNEADTPDNFQSRRPNTSFCFLDIRSPGLGDTAMYLCATSRDLGGTGSTGELFFGEGSRLTVL.

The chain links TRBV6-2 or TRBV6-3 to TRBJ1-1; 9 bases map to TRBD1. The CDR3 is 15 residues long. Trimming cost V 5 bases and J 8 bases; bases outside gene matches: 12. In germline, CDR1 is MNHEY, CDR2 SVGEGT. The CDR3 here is CASSRRTGARIEAFF. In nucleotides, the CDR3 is TGTGCCAGCAGTCGACGGACAGGGGCCCGTATAGAAGCTTTCTTT.

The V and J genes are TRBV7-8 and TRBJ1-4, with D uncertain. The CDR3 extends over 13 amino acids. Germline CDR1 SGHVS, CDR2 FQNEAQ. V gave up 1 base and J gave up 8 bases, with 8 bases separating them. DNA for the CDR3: TGTGCCAGCAGCTTAGACTCCTGGGAAAAACTGTTTTTT. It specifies CASSLDSWEKLFF.

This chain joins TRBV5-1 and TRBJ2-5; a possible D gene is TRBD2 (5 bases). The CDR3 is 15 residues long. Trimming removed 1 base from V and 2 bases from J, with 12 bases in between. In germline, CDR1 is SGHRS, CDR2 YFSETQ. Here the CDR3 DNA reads TGCGCCAGCAGCTTGCGGGGTGGATTACAAGAGACCCAGTACTTC. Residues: CASSLRGGLQETQYF.

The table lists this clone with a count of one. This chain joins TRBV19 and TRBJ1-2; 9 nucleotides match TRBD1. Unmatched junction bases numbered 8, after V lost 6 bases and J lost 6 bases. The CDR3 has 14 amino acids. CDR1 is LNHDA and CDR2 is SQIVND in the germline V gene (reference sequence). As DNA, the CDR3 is TGTGCCAGTAGGAAACCGGGACAGGGTGATGGCTACACCTTC. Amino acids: CASRKPGQGDGYTF.

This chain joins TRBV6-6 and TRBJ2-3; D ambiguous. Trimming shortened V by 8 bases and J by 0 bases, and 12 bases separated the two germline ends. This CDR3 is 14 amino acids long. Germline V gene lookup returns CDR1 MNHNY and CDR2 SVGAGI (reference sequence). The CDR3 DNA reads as TGTGCCAGCCAACTCCAACCCAGCACAGATACGCAGTATTTT. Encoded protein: CASQLQPSTDTQYF.

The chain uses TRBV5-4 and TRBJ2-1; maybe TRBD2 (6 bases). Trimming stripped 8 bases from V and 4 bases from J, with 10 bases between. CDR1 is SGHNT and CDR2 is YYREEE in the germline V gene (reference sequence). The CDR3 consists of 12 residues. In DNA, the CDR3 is TGTGCCAGTAGCGGAGTATACAATGAGCAGTTCTTC. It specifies CASSGVYNEQFF. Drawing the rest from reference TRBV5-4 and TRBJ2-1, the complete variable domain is ETGVTQSPTHLIKTRGQQVTLRCSSQSGHNTVSWYQQALGQGPQFIFQYYREEENGRGNFPPRFSGLQFPNYSSELNVNALELDDSALYLCASSGVYNEQFFGPGTRLTVL.

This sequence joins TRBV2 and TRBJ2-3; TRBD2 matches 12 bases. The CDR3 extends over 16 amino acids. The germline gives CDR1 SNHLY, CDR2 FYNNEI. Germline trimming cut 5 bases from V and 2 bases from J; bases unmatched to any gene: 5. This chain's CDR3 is CASSQRLAGDTDTQYF. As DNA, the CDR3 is TGTGCCAGCAGTCAGAGACTAGCGGGAGACACAGATACGCAGTATTTT.

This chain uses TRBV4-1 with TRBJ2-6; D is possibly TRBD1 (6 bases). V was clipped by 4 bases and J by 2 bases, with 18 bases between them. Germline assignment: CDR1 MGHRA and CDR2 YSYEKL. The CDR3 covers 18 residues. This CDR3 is CASSPAEQGSAGANVLTF. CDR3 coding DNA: TGCGCCAGCAGCCCCGCGGAACAGGGTTCGGCTGGGGCCAACGTCCTGACTTTC.

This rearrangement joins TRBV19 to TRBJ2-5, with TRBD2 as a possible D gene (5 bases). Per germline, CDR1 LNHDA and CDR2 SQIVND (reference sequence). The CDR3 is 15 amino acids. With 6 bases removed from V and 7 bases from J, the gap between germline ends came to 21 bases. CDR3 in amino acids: CASRQDGLGVGTQYF. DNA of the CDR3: TGTGCCAGTAGGCAGGACGGCCTCGGGGTGGGGACCCAGTACTTC. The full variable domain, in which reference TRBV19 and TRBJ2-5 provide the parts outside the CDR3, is DGGITQSPKYLFRKEGQNVTLSCEQNLNHDAMYWYRQDPGQGLRLIYYSQIVNDFQKGDIAEGYSVSREKKESFPLTVTSAQKNPTAFYLCASRQDGLGVGTQYFGPGTRLLVL.

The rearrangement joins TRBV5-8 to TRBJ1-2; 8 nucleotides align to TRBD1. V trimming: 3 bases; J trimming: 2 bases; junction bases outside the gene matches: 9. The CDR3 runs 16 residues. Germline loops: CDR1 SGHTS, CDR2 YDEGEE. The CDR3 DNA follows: TGTGCCAGCAGCTGGGGATGGACAGGGCAGAACTATGGCTACACCTTC. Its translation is CASSWGWTGQNYGYTF.

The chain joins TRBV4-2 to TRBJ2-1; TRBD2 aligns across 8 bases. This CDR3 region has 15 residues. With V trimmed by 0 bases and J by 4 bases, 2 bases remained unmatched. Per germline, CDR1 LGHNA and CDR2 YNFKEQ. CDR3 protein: CASSQERGGYNEQFF. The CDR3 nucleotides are TGTGCCAGCAGCCAAGAACGGGGGGGGTACAATGAGCAGTTCTTC.

The CDR3 nucleotides read TGTGCCAGCAGACCACAGAGGAGGGGAAACACCATATATTTT. Translation: CASRPQRRGNTIYF. This sequence joins TRBV6-5 and TRBJ1-3, with D hard to call. Trimming removed 6 bases from V and 4 bases from J, with 13 bases in between. Germline assignment: CDR1 MNHEY and CDR2 SVGAGI. This CDR3 is 14 amino acids long.

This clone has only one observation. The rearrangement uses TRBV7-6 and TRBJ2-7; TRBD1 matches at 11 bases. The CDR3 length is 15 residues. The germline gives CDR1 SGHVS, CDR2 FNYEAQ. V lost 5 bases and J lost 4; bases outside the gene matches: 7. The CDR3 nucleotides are TGTGCCAGCAGCACCGGACAGGGGGCTAGATACGAGCAGTACTTC. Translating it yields CASSTGQGARYEQYF.

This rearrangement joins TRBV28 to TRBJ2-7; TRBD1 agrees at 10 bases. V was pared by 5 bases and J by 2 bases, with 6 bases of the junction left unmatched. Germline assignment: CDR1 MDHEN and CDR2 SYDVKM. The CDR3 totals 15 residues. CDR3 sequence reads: CASSPPGTGAYEQYF. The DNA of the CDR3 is TGTGCCAGCAGTCCCCCGGGGACAGGGGCCTACGAGCAGTACTTC.

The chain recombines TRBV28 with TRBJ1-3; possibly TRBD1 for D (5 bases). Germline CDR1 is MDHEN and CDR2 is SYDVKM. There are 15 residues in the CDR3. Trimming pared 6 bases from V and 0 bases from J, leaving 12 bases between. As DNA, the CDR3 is TGTGCCAGCAGGGGAAGACAGTTCTCTGGAAACACCATATATTTT. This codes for CASRGRQFSGNTIYF.

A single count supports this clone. CDR3 DNA sequence: TGTGCCAGCATCCTCAAGGGACAGGGGGGTGGCTACACCTTC. Translation: CASILKGQGGGYTF. The chain joins TRBV2 to TRBJ1-2, with TRBD1 matching 11 bases. Germline V gene lookup returns CDR1 SNHLY and CDR2 FYNNEI. CDR3 length: 14 residues. V gave up 7 bases and J gave up 7 bases; unmatched junction bases: 8.

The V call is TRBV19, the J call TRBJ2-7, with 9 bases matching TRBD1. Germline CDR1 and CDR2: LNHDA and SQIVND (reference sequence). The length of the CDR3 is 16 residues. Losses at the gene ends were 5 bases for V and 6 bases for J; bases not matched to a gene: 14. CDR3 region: CASSLSGQGRLGEQYF. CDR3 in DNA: TGTGCCAGTAGTCTATCGGGACAGGGCAGATTGGGCGAGCAGTACTTC. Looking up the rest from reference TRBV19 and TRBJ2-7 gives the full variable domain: DGGITQSPKYLFRKEGQNVTLSCEQNLNHDAMYWYRQDPGQGLRLIYYSQIVNDFQKGDIAEGYSVSREKKESFPLTVTSAQKNPTAFYLCASSLSGQGRLGEQYFGPGTRLTVT.